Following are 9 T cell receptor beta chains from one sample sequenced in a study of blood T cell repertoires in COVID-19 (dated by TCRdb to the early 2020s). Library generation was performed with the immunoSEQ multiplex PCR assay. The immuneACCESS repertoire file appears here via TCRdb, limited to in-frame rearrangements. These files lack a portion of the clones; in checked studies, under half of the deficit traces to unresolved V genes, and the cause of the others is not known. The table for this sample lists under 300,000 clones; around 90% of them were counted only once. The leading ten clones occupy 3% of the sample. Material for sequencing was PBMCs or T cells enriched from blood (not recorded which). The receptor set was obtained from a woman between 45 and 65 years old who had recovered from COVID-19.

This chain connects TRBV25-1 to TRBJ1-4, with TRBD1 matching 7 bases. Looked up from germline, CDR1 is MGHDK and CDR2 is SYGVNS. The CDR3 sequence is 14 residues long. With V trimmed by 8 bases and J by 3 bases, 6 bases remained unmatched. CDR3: CASARQGSNEKLFF. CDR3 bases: TGTGCCAGCGCCAGACAGGGCTCTAATGAAAAACTGTTTTTT.

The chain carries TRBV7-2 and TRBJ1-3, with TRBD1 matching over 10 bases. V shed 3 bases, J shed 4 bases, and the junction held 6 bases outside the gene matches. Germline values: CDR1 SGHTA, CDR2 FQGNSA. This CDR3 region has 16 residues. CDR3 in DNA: TGTGCCAGCAGCTTGCCGGGACAGGGGTTCGGAAACACCATATATTTT. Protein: CASSLPGQGFGNTIYF.

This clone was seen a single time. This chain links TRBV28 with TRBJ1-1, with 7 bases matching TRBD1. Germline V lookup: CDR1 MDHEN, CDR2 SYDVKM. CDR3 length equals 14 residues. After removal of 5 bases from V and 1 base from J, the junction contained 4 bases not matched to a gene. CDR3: CASSQDRRNTEAFF. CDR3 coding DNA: TGTGCCAGCAGTCAGGACAGGAGGAACACTGAAGCTTTCTTT.

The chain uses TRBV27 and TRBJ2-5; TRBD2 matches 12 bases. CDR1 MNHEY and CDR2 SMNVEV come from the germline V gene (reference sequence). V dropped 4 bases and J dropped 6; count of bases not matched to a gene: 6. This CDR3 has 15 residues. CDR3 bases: TGTGCCAGCAGTTCACTAGCGGGGGGTAAACAGACCCAGTACTTC. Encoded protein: CASSSLAGGKQTQYF.

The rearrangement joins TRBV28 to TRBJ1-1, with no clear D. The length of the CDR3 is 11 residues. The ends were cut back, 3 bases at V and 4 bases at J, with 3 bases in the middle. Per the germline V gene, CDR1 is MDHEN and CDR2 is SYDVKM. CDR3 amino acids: CASSFVTEAFF. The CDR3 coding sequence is TGTGCCAGCAGTTTCGTCACTGAAGCTTTCTTT. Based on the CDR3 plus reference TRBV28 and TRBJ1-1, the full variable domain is DVKVTQSSRYLVKRTGEKVFLECVQDMDHENMFWYRQDPGLGLRLIYFSYDVKMKEKGDIPEGYSVSREKKERFSLILESASTNQTSMYLCASSFVTEAFFGQGTRLTVV.

The CDR3 DNA reads TGTGCCAGCAGTCCCGGGGGGCAGCCGAACACTGAAGCTTTCTTT. The encoded protein is CASSPGGQPNTEAFF. This sequence joins TRBV28 and TRBJ1-1; D is possibly TRBD1 (6 bases). V gave up 5 bases and J gave up 1 base, with 14 bases separating them. The CDR3 has 15 amino acids. Germline V lookup: CDR1 MDHEN, CDR2 SYDVKM.

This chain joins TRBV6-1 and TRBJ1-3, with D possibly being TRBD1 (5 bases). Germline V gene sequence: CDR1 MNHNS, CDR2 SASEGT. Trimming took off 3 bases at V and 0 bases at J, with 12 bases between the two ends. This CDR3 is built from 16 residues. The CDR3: CASSEGLSSSGNTIYF. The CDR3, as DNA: TGTGCCAGCAGTGAGGGACTGAGCAGCTCTGGAAACACCATATATTTT.

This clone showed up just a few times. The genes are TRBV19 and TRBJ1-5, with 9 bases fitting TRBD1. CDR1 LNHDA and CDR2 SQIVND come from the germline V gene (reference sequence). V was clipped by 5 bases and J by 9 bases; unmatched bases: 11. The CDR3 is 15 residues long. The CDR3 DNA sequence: TGTGCCAGTAGTGCCATAAGACAGGGGGGTCCGCCCCAGCATTTT. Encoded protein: CASSAIRQGGPPQHF.

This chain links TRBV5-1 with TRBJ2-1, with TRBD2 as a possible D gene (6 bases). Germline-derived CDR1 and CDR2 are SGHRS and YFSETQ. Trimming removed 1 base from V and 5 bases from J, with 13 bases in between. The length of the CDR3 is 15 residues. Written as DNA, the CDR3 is TGCGCCAGCAGCTTGTCGTTGGCGGGACACAATGAGCAGTTCTTC. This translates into CASSLSLAGHNEQFF.